Below are 9 T cell receptor beta chains sequenced from a single sample in a study of regulatory T cells in long-lasting Graves disease (dated by TCRdb to the early 2020s). In the paper's terms, the time point label means: newly diagnosed GD, antithyroid drugs for less than 3 months. RNA was extracted from PBMCs in TRIzol for both TCR sequencing and RNA sequencing. Receptors were amplified or captured by multiplex PCR. Instrument used: Illumina HiSeq 4000. TCR beta libraries were built with iRepertoire HTBI primers and Arm-PCR amplification of CDR3 regions. TCRdb reanalyzed the raw reads on its own, using fastp at Q25 for trimming and MiXCR for clone calling, and kept in-frame beta chains. Each entry merges the rows of one CDR3 protein and shows their most common DNA and genes. For this sample there are approximately 540,000 distinct CDR3 sequences; 12% appear just once. Clones ranked in the top ten supply about 8.3% of the sample.

The data were also submitted as part of a second study, on T cells in Graves' hyperthyroidism and ophthalmopathy.

Specimen: peripheral blood mononuclear cells (PBMCs), collected at new diagnosis, from a patient treated with antithyroid drugs. The receptors derive from a young woman with Graves disease. Donor details come from another sample of the same person, matched by shared clones.

This clonotype was detected only a few times. The rearrangement links TRBV24-1 to TRBJ2-1; D is uncertain. Germline CDR1 reads KGHDR; CDR2 reads SFDVKD. V gave up 1 base and J gave up 10 bases, with 10 bases separating them. The CDR3 runs 13 residues. The CDR3 DNA follows: TGTGCCACCAGTGATTTATCGAAGGACGAGCAGTTCTTC. Its protein product is CATSDLSKDEQFF.

The CDR3 bases are TGCAGCGTGCTGGACGACAGGGGGAAAGACGAGCAGTACTTC. It specifies CSVLDDRGKDEQYF. The rearrangement uses TRBV29-1 and TRBJ2-7; 9 positions match TRBD1. Germline V gene sequence: CDR1 SQVTM, CDR2 ANQGSEA. The V and J ends lost 6 bases and 5 bases, in that order; junction bases with no gene match: 11. The CDR3 runs to 14 residues.

This clonotype has only a few counts. This CDR3 fails to terminate in the conserved phenylalanine or tryptophan, so it likely reflects a read error. The V call is TRBV7-2, the J call TRBJ2-5; 8 bases align to TRBD2. CDR1 is SGHTA, CDR2 FQGNSA, per germline. Trimming removed 1 base from V and 5 bases from J; junction bases left unmatched: 12. The CDR3 sequence is 17 residues long. DNA of the CDR3: TGTGCCAGCAGCTTAGGGTCTAGCGGGTCGTCTGGGGAGACCCAGTACCTC. Its translation: CASSLGSSGSSGETQYL.

This clonotype was detected ten times or more. J is TRBJ1-1 and V is TRBV12-5, with TRBD1 matching 7 bases. Germline CDR1 reads LGHNT; CDR2 reads FRNRAP. The CDR3 runs to 14 residues. The V and J ends lost 5 bases and 7 bases, in that order; junction bases with no gene match: 10. This CDR3 is CASGEGARPLEAFF. DNA of the CDR3: TGTGCTAGTGGTGAGGGGGCGCGGCCGCTTGAAGCTTTCTTT.

A note on this clonotype: The final CDR3 position lacks the conserved phenylalanine or tryptophan, pointing to a likely read error. The rearrangement joins TRBV6-1 to TRBJ1-2; TRBD1 is a possible D gene (5 bases). The V end was cut by 7 bases, the J end by 3 bases, with 18 bases between. CDR1 and CDR2 (germline): MNHNS, SASEGT. The CDR3 has 15 amino acids. The chain's CDR3 is CASTRDPGTDYGYTS. The CDR3 coding sequence is TGTGCCAGCACCAGGGACCCCGGGACGGACTATGGCTACACCTCC.

This clonotype was counted at least ten times. The chain carries TRBV7-3 and TRBJ2-1; 13 bases map to TRBD2. The V and J ends lost 1 base and 9 bases, in that order; junction bases with no gene match: 6. In germline, CDR1 is SGHTA, CDR2 FQGTGA. The CDR3 runs 16 residues. CDR3 DNA sequence: TGTGCCAGCAGCTTAAATGGACTAGCGGGAGCTGGTGAGCAGTTCTTC. Translated, it gives CASSLNGLAGAGEQFF.

This clonotype showed up many times. The CDR3 region has the DNA TGTGCCAGCAGCCAAATGATTTCGGGGTCTGGAAACACCATATATTTT. It translates to CASSQMISGSGNTIYF. The chain links TRBV16 to TRBJ1-3; D ambiguous. V lost 2 bases, J lost 1 base, and 12 bases lay in between. Germline-derived CDR1 and CDR2 are KGHSY and FQNENV. There are 16 residues in the CDR3. Based on the CDR3 plus reference TRBV16 and TRBJ1-3, the full variable domain is GEEVAQTPKHLVRGEGQKAKLYCAPIKGHSYVFWYQQVLKNEFKFLISFQNENVFDETGMPKERFSAKCLPNSPCSLEIQATKLEDSAVYFCASSQMISGSGNTIYFGEGSWLTVV.

This clonotype was found many times. The chain employs TRBV28 and TRBJ1-1; 7 nucleotides line up with TRBD1. V was clipped by 6 bases and J by 7 bases; unmatched bases: 8. CDR3 length: 13 amino acids. Per the germline V gene, CDR1 is MDHEN and CDR2 is SYDVKM. The CDR3 protein is CASRLTGSYEAFF. DNA of the CDR3: TGTGCCAGCAGGTTGACAGGGTCATATGAAGCTTTCTTT.

This chain uses TRBV13 with TRBJ2-7, with TRBD2 identical over 11 bases. CDR3 length: 15 amino acids. J lost 6 bases, V lost 5 bases, and 9 bases had no gene match. Per germline, CDR1 PRHDT and CDR2 FYEKMQ (reference sequence). The CDR3 DNA is TGTGCCAGCAGCCCAACTAGCGGGAGCCTGGTCGAGCAGTACTTC. Amino acids: CASSPTSGSLVEQYF. The entire variable domain, with the rest obtained from reference TRBV13 and TRBJ2-7, is as follows: AAGVIQSPRHLIKEKRETATLKCYPIPRHDTVYWYQQGPGQDPQFLISFYEKMQSDKGSIPDRFSAQQFSDYHSELNMSSLELGDSALYFCASSPTSGSLVEQYFGPGTRLTVT.